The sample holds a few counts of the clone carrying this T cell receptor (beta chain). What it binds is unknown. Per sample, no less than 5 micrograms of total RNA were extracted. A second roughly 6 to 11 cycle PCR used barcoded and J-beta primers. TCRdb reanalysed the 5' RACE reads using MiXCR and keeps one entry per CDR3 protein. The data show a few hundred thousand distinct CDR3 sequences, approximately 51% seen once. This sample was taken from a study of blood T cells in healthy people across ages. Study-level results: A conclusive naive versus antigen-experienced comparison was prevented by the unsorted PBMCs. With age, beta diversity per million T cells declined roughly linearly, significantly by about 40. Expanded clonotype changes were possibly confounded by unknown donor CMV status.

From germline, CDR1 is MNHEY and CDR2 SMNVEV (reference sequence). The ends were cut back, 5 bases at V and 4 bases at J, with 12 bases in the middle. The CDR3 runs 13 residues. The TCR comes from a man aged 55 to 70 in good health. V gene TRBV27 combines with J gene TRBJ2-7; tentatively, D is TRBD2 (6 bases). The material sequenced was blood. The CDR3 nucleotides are TGTGCCAGCAGTGACCGGGGGATATACGAGCAGTACTTC. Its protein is CASSDRGIYEQYF.